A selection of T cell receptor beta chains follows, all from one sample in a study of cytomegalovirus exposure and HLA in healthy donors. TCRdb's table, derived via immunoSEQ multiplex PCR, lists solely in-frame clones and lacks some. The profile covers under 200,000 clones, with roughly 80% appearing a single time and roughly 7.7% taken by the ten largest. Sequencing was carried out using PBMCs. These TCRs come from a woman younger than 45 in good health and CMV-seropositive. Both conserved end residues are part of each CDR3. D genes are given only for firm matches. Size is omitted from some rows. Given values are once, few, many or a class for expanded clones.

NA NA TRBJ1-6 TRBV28 CASSSIGLNSPLHF TGTGCCAGCAGTTCTATTGGACTTAATTCACCCCTCCACTTT
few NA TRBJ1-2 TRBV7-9 CASSKKVGFSGGAGYTF TGTGCCAGCAGTAAAAAAGTCGGGTTCTCTGGCGGGGCTGGCTACACCTTC
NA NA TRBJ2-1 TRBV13 CASSSQYNEQFF TGTGCCAGCAGCTCCCAATACAATGAGCAGTTCTTC
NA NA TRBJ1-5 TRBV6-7 CASSSSTPDVYSNQPQHF TGTGCCAGCAGTTCCTCGACACCAGATGTTTATAGCAATCAGCCCCAGCATTTT
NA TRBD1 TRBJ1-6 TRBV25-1 CASSTQGAPINSPLHF TGTGCCAGCAGTACACAGGGGGCGCCGATAAATTCACCCCTCCACTTT
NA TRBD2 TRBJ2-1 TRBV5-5 CASSAGTSVRNEQFF TGTGCCAGCAGCGCCGGGACTAGCGTGAGGAATGAGCAGTTCTTC
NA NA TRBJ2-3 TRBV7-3 CASSLTPGRTDTQYF TGTGCCAGCAGCTTAACCCCGGGGAGGACAGATACGCAGTATTTT
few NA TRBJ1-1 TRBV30 CAWRAAGSLTEAFF TGTGCCTGGAGGGCGGCCGGCAGTCTGACTGAAGCTTTCTTT
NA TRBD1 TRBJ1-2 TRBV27 CASSADRETALYGYTF TGTGCCAGCAGTGCTGACAGGGAAACTGCCCTCTATGGCTACACCTTC
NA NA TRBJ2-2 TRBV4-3 CASSQLQGRAGELFF TGCGCCAGCAGCCAGTTACAGGGTAGGGCCGGGGAGCTGTTTTTT
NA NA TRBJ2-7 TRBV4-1 CASSQEGYAGATYEQYF TGCGCCAGCAGCCAAGAGGGTTACGCGGGGGCAACCTACGAGCAGTACTTC
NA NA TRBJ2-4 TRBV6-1 CASSEGPGPKNIQYF TGTGCCAGCAGTGAAGGTCCAGGTCCCAAAAACATTCAGTACTTC
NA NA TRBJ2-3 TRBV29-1 CSVSSKSTDTQYF TGCAGCGTTAGCTCGAAAAGCACAGATACGCAGTATTTT
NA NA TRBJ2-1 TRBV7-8 CASSSPEDRHNEQFF TGTGCCAGCAGCTCACCCGAAGACAGACACAATGAGCAGTTCTTC
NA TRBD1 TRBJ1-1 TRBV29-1 CSVGQGLNTEAFF TGCAGCGTGGGACAGGGTCTGAACACTGAAGCTTTCTTT
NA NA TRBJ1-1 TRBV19 CASSIRGRQNPEAFF TGTGCCAGTAGTATAAGGGGTCGGCAAAATCCCGAAGCTTTCTTT
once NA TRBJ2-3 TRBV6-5 CASSEHQVYTQYF TGTGCCAGCAGTGAACACCAGGTATATACGCAGTATTTT
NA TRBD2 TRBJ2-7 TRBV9 CASSVDGGGALSEQYF TGTGCCAGCAGCGTAGACGGCGGGGGGGCTCTAAGTGAGCAGTACTTC
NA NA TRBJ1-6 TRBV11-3 CASSLYPNSPLHF TGTGCCAGCAGCTTATATCCGAATTCACCCCTCCACTTT
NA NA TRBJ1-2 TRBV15 CATSRGGTGVQGYTF TGTGCCACCAGCAGAGGGGGAACAGGCGTGCAGGGCTACACCTTC
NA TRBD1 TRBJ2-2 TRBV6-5 CASSSGQGWPGELFF TGTGCCAGCAGTTCAGGACAGGGATGGCCCGGGGAGCTGTTTTTT
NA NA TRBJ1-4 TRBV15 CATSRDLLAGQGEKLFF TGTGCCACCAGCAGAGATCTGCTTGCCGGCCAGGGAGAAAAACTGTTTTTT
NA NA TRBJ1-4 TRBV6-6 CASSYIGQFNDEKLFF TGTGCCAGCAGTTACATCGGACAGTTCAATGATGAAAAACTGTTTTTT
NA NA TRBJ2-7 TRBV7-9 CASSLSFGRGKAYEQYF TGTGCCAGCAGCTTATCGTTTGGCAGGGGTAAAGCCTACGAGCAGTACTTC
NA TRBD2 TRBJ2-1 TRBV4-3 CASSQDTGGSAYNEQFF TGCGCCAGCAGCCAAGACACGGGGGGGAGTGCCTACAATGAGCAGTTCTTC
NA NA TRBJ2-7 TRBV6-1 CASSDNRFSYEQYF TGTGCCAGCAGTGACAACAGGTTCTCCTACGAGCAGTACTTC
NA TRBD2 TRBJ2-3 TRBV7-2 CASSPQATSLGGTQYF TGTGCCAGCAGCCCACAGGCGACTAGCTTGGGAGGTACGCAGTATTTT
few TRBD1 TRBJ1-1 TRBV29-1 CSVEGQGEQGNTEAFF TGCAGCGTTGAAGGCCAGGGGGAACAAGGGAACACTGAAGCTTTCTTT
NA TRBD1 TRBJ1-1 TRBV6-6 CASSRQGRNTEAFF TGTGCCAGCAGTCGACAGGGGAGGAACACTGAAGCTTTCTTT
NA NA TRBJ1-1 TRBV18 CASSPLSQDSEAFF TGTGCCAGCTCACCACTGAGCCAAGACTCTGAAGCTTTCTTT
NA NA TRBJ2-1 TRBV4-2 CASSQDLYNEQFF TGTGCCAGCAGCCAAGACTTGTACAATGAGCAGTTCTTC
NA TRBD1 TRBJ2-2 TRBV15 CATSTGTGASGELFF TGTGCCACCAGCACCGGGACAGGGGCTAGCGGGGAGCTGTTTTTT
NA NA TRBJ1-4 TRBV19 CASSTRGGTNEKLFF TGTGCCAGTAGTACACGTGGGGGCACTAATGAAAAACTGTTTTTT
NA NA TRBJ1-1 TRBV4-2 CASSQSLGVNTEAFF TGTGCCAGCAGCCAATCTTTAGGGGTTAACACTGAAGCTTTCTTT
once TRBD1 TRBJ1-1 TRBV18 CASSPQGAVNTEAFF TGTGCCAGCTCTCCCCAGGGGGCCGTGAACACTGAAGCTTTCTTT
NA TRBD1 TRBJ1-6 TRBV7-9 CASSRRDRTNSPLHF TGTGCCAGCAGCCGCCGGGACAGAACAAATTCACCCCTCCACTTT
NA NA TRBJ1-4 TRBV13 CASSPSSNEKLFF TGTGCCAGCAGCCCTTCCTCTAATGAAAAACTGTTTTTT
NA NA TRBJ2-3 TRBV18 CASSPPWQGQDTQYF TGTGCCAGCTCACCACCCTGGCAGGGCCAAGATACGCAGTATTTT
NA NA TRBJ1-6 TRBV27 CASSYLDGQFNSPLHF TGTGCCAGCAGTTACCTTGATGGACAGTTTAATTCACCCCTCCACTTT
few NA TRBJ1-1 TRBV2 CASSDVAVNTEAFF TGTGCCAGCAGTGACGTGGCTGTGAACACTGAAGCTTTCTTT
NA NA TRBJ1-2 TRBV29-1 CSVGQRLGYGYTF TGCAGCGTTGGACAGCGCCTGGGGTATGGCTACACCTTC
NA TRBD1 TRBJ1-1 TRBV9 CASSLKGTGTEAFF TGTGCCAGCAGCCTAAAGGGGACAGGGACGGAAGCTTTCTTT
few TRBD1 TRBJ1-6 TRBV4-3 CASSQAWRQGTYSPLHF TGCGCCAGCAGCCAAGCTTGGAGACAGGGGACGTATTCACCCCTCCACTTT
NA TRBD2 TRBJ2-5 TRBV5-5 CASTAEGGTVSETQYF TGTGCCAGCACCGCGGAGGGAGGGACGGTGTCGGAGACCCAGTACTTC